The 32 T cell receptor beta chains below come from one sample, sequenced in a study of T cell clonality in common variable immunodeficiency (dated by TCRdb to 2015 to 2017). Libraries were constructed by the immunoSEQ multiplex PCR assay. TCRdb took over this immuneACCESS table, retaining in-frame rearrangements with V and J assigned. Such tables are incomplete; in checked studies, under half of the missing clones stem from an unresolved V gene, and the remainder is unexplained. The sample counts approximately 50,000 clones, each observed more than once. The ten largest clonotypes hold approximately 2.2% of the sample. The sequenced sample consisted of peripheral blood mononuclear cells. These receptors were taken from a person between 18 and 75 years old in good health.

This clone was recorded many times. The read falls 3 residues short of the CDR3 end, and the missing part is taken from the germline J gene. V and J are TRBV20-1 and TRBJ2-2, with D tentatively TRBD2 (6 bases). Germline-derived CDR1 and CDR2 are DFQATT and SNEGSKA (reference sequence). V lost 1 base and J lost 3, with 9 bases in between. This CDR3 has 14 amino acids. CDR3: CSARARLDTGELFF. The part of the CDR3 DNA that was read is TGCAGTGCTAGAGCTCGACTAGACACCGGGGAG.

A remark on this clone: The read halts 3 residues ahead of the CDR3 end, with the missing end drawn from the germline J gene. This chain uses TRBV5-5 with TRBJ2-1; no firm D call. Germline V gene sequence: CDR1 SGHKS, CDR2 YYEKEE (reference sequence). Trimming removed 4 bases from V and 3 bases from J, with 11 bases in between. This CDR3 spans 14 amino acids. The CDR3 here is CASSPPVNYNEQFF. Partial CDR3 DNA: TGTGCCAGCAGCCCTCCAGTTAACTACAATGAG.

Ten or more counts support this clone. The sequenced part of the CDR3 DNA is TGTGCCAGCAGTCCCGGGGACAGGGGGAAAAACATT. Its protein product is CASSPGDRGKNI. The full CDR3 protein is CASSPGDRGKNIQYF. V usage is TRBV5-4 and J usage is TRBJ2-4; 11 bases map to TRBD1. The read terminates 3 residues before the CDR3 end, so the remaining end is supplied by the germline J gene. V lost 5 bases, J lost 4 bases, and 5 bases stayed unmatched. This CDR3 has 15 residues. The V gene's germline CDR1 is SGHNT and CDR2 YYREEE (reference sequence).

This clone was counted many times. With the read ending 3 residues before the CDR3 end, the germline J gene is used to fill in that end. The chain is built from TRBV29-1 and TRBJ2-3; 16 bases fit TRBD2. Germline CDR1 SQVTM, CDR2 ANQGSEA. With V trimmed by 1 base and J by 5 bases, 6 bases remained unmatched. The length of the CDR3 is 17 residues. This CDR3 reads CSVEGQGLAGGGDTQYF. The sequenced CDR3 bases are TGCAGCGTTGAAGGGCAGGGACTAGCGGGAGGGGGAGATACG.

This clone was detected many times. The read stops 3 residues short of the end of the CDR3; the missing end is completed from the germline J gene. The rearrangement joins TRBV7-9 to TRBJ1-4; D call uncertain. Germline V gives CDR1 SEHNR, CDR2 FQNEAQ (reference sequence). The length of the CDR3 is 15 residues. V was pared by 1 base and J by 7 bases, with 13 bases between. The sequenced part of the CDR3 DNA is TGTGCCAGCAGCTTAGGGTTGACGGGTGGTGAAAAA. Protein: CASSLGLTGGEK. The whole CDR3 reads CASSLGLTGGEKLFF.

This clone occurred a few times. The CDR3 DNA, read in part, is TGTGCCAGCAGAGCTACAGGGCTGGGAAATCAGCCC. It codes for CASRATGLGNQP. The full CDR3 protein is CASRATGLGNQPQHF. V and J are TRBV2 and TRBJ1-5; tentatively, D is TRBD1 (6 bases). The CDR3 end is not reached by the read, which stops 3 residues before it; the germline J gene fills it in. Per the germline V gene, CDR1 is SNHLY and CDR2 is FYNNEI. The CDR3 is 15 amino acids. V lost 6 bases and J 4 bases, leaving 16 bases between the germline ends.

This clone was counted a few times. Coverage ceases 3 residues before the CDR3 finishes, and the germline J gene fills in the end. The chain recombines TRBV19 with TRBJ2-4, with 11 bases aligning to TRBD1. The germline gives CDR1 LNHDA, CDR2 SQIVND (reference sequence). This CDR3 spans 14 amino acids. The covered CDR3 bases are TGTGCCAGTAGTATGAATTCCGGACAGGGGGCT. This translates into CASSMNSGQGA. The complete CDR3 reads CASSMNSGQGAQYF.

This clone showed up many times. Read data end 3 residues before the CDR3 end; the end is taken from the germline J gene. The gene calls are TRBV5-1 and TRBJ1-1, with D perhaps matching TRBD1 (6 bases). Trimming shortened V by 0 bases and J by 2 bases, and 8 bases separated the two germline ends. The CDR3 contains 14 residues. Per germline, CDR1 SGHRS and CDR2 YFSETQ. CDR3 protein: CASSLGTDNTEAFF. The covered CDR3 bases are TGCGCCAGCAGCTTGGGGACAGATAACACTGAA.

About this clone: The observed sequence ends 3 residues before the CDR3 terminus, with the missing tail filled in from the germline J gene. The chain is built from TRBV6-1 and TRBJ2-3, with D hard to call. The CDR3 contains 14 residues. The V gene's germline CDR1 is MNHNS and CDR2 SASEGT. Trimming removed 3 bases from V and 2 bases from J, with 9 bases in between. CDR3 DNA (partial): TGTGCCAGCAGTGATAGAGCGAACACAGATACG. Protein sequence: CASSDRANTDT. The whole CDR3 sequence reads CASSDRANTDTQYF.

Notes on this clone: The read gets to within 3 residues of the CDR3 end, and the germline J gene fills in the rest. The rearrangement joins TRBV19 to TRBJ1-5; tentative D call: TRBD1 (5 bases). V lost 10 bases, J lost 0 bases, and 16 bases lay in between. CDR1 and CDR2 (germline): LNHDA, SQIVND (reference sequence). The CDR3 totals 15 residues. The CDR3 spells CATLEGSYSNQPQHF. The sequenced CDR3 bases are TGTGCCACCCTGGAGGGGAGTTATAGCAATCAGCCC.

This clone was detected many times. The read comes to an end 3 residues before the CDR3 does, leaving the germline J gene to fill in the end. V is TRBV2 and J is TRBJ2-4; perhaps TRBD1 as D (5 bases). V was shortened by 5 bases and J by 6 bases, with 8 bases between the two germline ends. Germline CDR1 SNHLY, CDR2 FYNNEI. The CDR3 spans 12 residues. The DNA read from the CDR3 is TGTGCCAGCAGTCAAACAGGAAACATT. It specifies CASSQTGNI. The CDR3 reads in full as CASSQTGNIQYF.

Concerning this clone: The read ends 3 residues early relative to the CDR3; the germline J gene fills the gap. This rearrangement joins TRBV20-1 to TRBJ1-2; TRBD1 might be the D (6 bases). The V gene's germline CDR1 is DFQATT and CDR2 SNEGSKA (reference sequence). Trimming pared 0 bases from V and 6 bases from J, leaving 17 bases between. This CDR3 has 15 residues. The CDR3 loop reads CSAREVQGQGHGYTF. The CDR3 bases that were read are TGCAGTGCTAGAGAAGTCCAGGGGCAGGGGCATGGC.

CDR3 DNA (partial): TGTGCCAGCAGTGAAGTACCAGTCGCAAACAATCAGCCC. Encoded protein: CASSEVPVANNQP. The whole CDR3 sequence is CASSEVPVANNQPQHF. This chain joins TRBV6-1 and TRBJ1-5, with D hard to call. The CDR3 end lies 3 residues beyond the end of the read and is filled in from the germline J gene. Between the trimmed V and J ends, which lost 1 base and 3 bases, there was a span of 13 bases. Germline V CDR1 and CDR2: MNHNS, SASEGT. The CDR3 spans 16 residues.

This clone was seen at least ten times. The read gets to within 3 residues of the CDR3 end, and the germline J gene fills in the rest. V is TRBV19 and J is TRBJ2-7, with D maybe TRBD1 (6 bases). The CDR3 covers 14 residues. Germline V gene sequence: CDR1 LNHDA, CDR2 SQIVND (reference sequence). Trimming removed 4 bases from V and 2 bases from J, with 12 bases in between. CDR3 protein: CASSTQTGTYEQYF. The covered CDR3 bases are TGTGCCAGTAGTACCCAAACAGGGACCTACGAG.

Only a few counts were recorded for this clone. The read finishes 3 residues shy of the CDR3 end, and the germline J gene is used to complete it. This rearrangement joins TRBV7-3 to TRBJ2-1; D perhaps matches TRBD1 (6 bases). CDR3 size: 18 residues. V was pared by 1 base and J by 8 bases, with 24 bases between. Per the germline V gene, CDR1 is SGHTA and CDR2 is FQGTGA. The CDR3 loop is CASSLKGRKQGHRDEQFF. CDR3 bases read: TGTGCCAGCAGCTTAAAGGGCCGTAAGCAGGGACACCGGGATGAG.

This clone was observed a few times. One junction end does not reproduce the germline sequence, and a read error may be involved. The CDR3 end is not reached by the read, which stops 3 residues before it; the germline J gene fills it in. The rearrangement uses TRBV7-9 and TRBJ1-6; unclear D gene. The germline V gene has CDR1 SEHNR and CDR2 FQNEAQ (reference sequence). The CDR3 is 13 residues long. The chain's CDR3 is CSSSLGGLSPLHF. The sequenced part of the CDR3 DNA is TGTTCCAGCAGCTTAGGCGGTTTATCACCC.

The sample holds many counts of this clone. Sequencing ends 3 residues short of the CDR3 end; the germline J gene provides the rest. V and J are TRBV28 and TRBJ2-7, with 9 bases aligning to TRBD2. V lost 5 bases and J lost 3; bases outside the gene matches: 8. The germline V gene has CDR1 MDHEN and CDR2 SYDVKM. The CDR3 length is 15 residues. The sequenced CDR3 bases are TGTGCCAGCAGTAGGGGACTAGCCGTAAACTACGAG. Translated, it gives CASSRGLAVNYE. The full CDR3 protein is CASSRGLAVNYEQYF.

This clone was seen ten or more times. The sequenced fragment ends 3 residues before the CDR3 boundary, so the rest is inferred from the germline J gene. The chain employs TRBV6-1 and TRBJ2-7; 8 bases match TRBD1. The CDR3 contains 15 residues. Trimming at V came to 4 bases and at J to 0 bases, leaving 5 bases not matched to a gene. Germline V gene lookup returns CDR1 MNHNS and CDR2 SASEGT. CDR3 bases read: TGTGCCAGCAGTGCTGACAGGGGAAGCTCCTACGAG. It codes for CASSADRGSSYE. The whole CDR3 reads CASSADRGSSYEQYF.

This clone was found a few times. CDR3 loop: CASSEYGTGLSNQPQHF. The covered CDR3 bases are TGTGCCAGCAGTGAATATGGTACAGGGCTAAGCAATCAGCCC. The V gene is TRBV6-1, the J gene TRBJ1-5, with a possible D match to TRBD1 (6 bases). The missing CDR3 end, 3 residues past where the read stops, is filled in from the germline J gene. The length of the CDR3 is 17 residues. Trimming took 2 bases from V and 1 from J, leaving 15 bases between them. Germline lookup yields CDR1 MNHNS and CDR2 SASEGT.

In this sample, this clone turned up a few times. The CDR3 end lies 3 residues beyond the end of the read and is filled in from the germline J gene. V gene TRBV18 combines with J gene TRBJ2-5; D is perhaps TRBD1 (6 bases). The CDR3 is made up of 16 amino acids. Per the germline V gene, CDR1 is KGHSH and CDR2 is LQKENI. The V gene lost 6 bases and the J gene lost 0 bases, with 17 bases spanning the gap. CDR3 loop: CASSPVRQANQETQYF. The sequenced part of the CDR3 DNA is TGTGCCAGCTCTCCAGTAAGACAGGCCAACCAAGAGACC.

The sample holds many counts of this clone. Read sequence stops 3 residues before the CDR3 end, and the germline J gene provides the missing end. The rearrangement joins TRBV5-4 to TRBJ2-3; 8 bases align to TRBD1. Unmatched junction bases numbered 1, after V lost 2 bases and J lost 5 bases. Germline CDR1 and CDR2: SGHNT and YYREEE (reference sequence). CDR3 length: 13 amino acids. Partial CDR3 DNA: TGTGCCAGCAGCTTCGACAGGGGAGATACG. Its translation: CASSFDRGDT. The entire CDR3 protein is CASSFDRGDTQYF.

This clone showed up many times. With the read ending 3 residues before the CDR3 end, the germline J gene is used to fill in that end. The chain joins TRBV7-9 to TRBJ2-2; TRBD1 aligns across 8 bases. CDR1 is SEHNR and CDR2 is FQNEAQ in the germline V gene (reference sequence). There are 14 residues in the CDR3. J gave up 7 bases and V 5 bases, and 6 bases lay outside the gene matches. This chain's CDR3 is CASSLDRVGGELFF. The CDR3 bases that were read are TGTGCCAGCAGCCTGGACAGGGTCGGCGGGGAG.

This clone occurred many times. The read gets to within 3 residues of the CDR3 end, and the germline J gene fills in the rest. The chain joins TRBV2 to TRBJ1-2, with 7 positions matching TRBD1. With 6 bases clipped from V and 0 bases from J, the junction kept 10 bases outside the gene matches. This CDR3 contains 16 residues. CDR1 SNHLY and CDR2 FYNNEI come from the germline V gene. The DNA read from the CDR3 is TGTGCCAGCAGGAACACTGGACAGGCCACTAACTATGGC. Protein sequence: CASRNTGQATNYG. The CDR3 in full is CASRNTGQATNYGYTF.

This clone has ten or more counts. From the germline J gene comes the end of the CDR3, since the read stops 3 residues before it. V usage is TRBV20-1 and J usage is TRBJ1-5; a weak D match, TRBD1 (6 bases). CDR3 length: 14 amino acids. V was pared by 6 bases and J by 0 bases, with 12 bases between. The germline CDR1 and CDR2 sequences are DFQATT and SNEGSKA (reference sequence). This chain's CDR3 is CSAPRTDSNQPQHF. The part of the CDR3 DNA that was read is TGCAGTGCCCCTAGGACAGATAGCAATCAGCCC.

The table lists this clone with many counts. The read gets to within 3 residues of the CDR3 end, and the germline J gene fills in the rest. This chain uses TRBV13 with TRBJ2-4; tentative D call: TRBD2 (6 bases). Trimming cost V 0 bases and J 0 bases, with 21 bases left between them. CDR1 and CDR2 from the germline V gene are PRHDT and FYEKMQ (reference sequence). CDR3 length: 20 residues. This CDR3 is CASSLGLRTIDIRAKNIQYF. CDR3 DNA, as far as it was read: TGTGCCAGCAGCTTAGGCCTCCGGACTATTGATATCCGAGCCAAAAACATT. The variable domain in full, with the rest retrieved from reference TRBV13 and TRBJ2-4, is AAGVIQSPRHLIKEKRETATLKCYPIPRHDTVYWYQQGPGQDPQFLISFYEKMQSDKGSIPDRFSAQQFSDYHSELNMSSLELGDSALYFCASSLGLRTIDIRAKNIQYFGAGTRLSVL.

This clone was recorded a few times. The read falls 3 residues short of the CDR3 end, and the missing part is taken from the germline J gene. This chain connects TRBV18 to TRBJ2-2; 8 positions agree with TRBD1. V gave up 3 bases and J gave up 4 bases; unmatched junction bases: 13. The CDR3 is made up of 18 amino acids. Germline-derived CDR1 and CDR2 are KGHSH and LQKENI. This CDR3 reads CASSPDQGAPGSTGELFF. The sequenced CDR3 bases are TGTGCCAGCTCACCGGACCAGGGGGCTCCAGGTAGCACCGGGGAG.

Comments on this clone: With the read ending 3 residues before the CDR3 end, the germline J gene is used to fill in that end. The rearrangement links TRBV5-6 to TRBJ2-3, with D possibly being TRBD1 (5 bases). CDR1 SGHDT and CDR2 YYEEEE come from the germline V gene. There are 14 residues in the CDR3. The CDR3 spells CVAQDGFSTDTQYF. The covered CDR3 bases are TGTGTCGCACAGGACGGGTTTAGCACAGATACG.

This clone was seen repeatedly, ten times or more. The read stops 3 residues short of the end of the CDR3; the missing end is completed from the germline J gene. The rearrangement uses TRBV20-1 and TRBJ1-2; 10 bases agree with TRBD1. The CDR3 totals 16 residues. Germline trimming cut 6 bases from V and 0 bases from J; bases unmatched to any gene: 10. Germline V gene data show CDR1 as DFQATT and CDR2 as SNEGSKA (reference sequence). The covered CDR3 bases are TGCAGTGCGCCAGGGACAGGGGTATTAGCTAACTATGGC. It translates to CSAPGTGVLANYG. Given in full, the CDR3 is CSAPGTGVLANYGYTF.

This clone was counted ten times or more. CDR3 bases read: TGCAGCGTCCCAGTGGGAAGAAGCATAGCGGAGACC. It is translated as CSVPVGRSIAET. The CDR3 in full is CSVPVGRSIAETQYF. This sequence joins TRBV29-1 and TRBJ2-5; possible D gene TRBD2, 5 bases. Coverage ceases 3 residues before the CDR3 finishes, and the germline J gene fills in the end. Germline loops: CDR1 SQVTM, CDR2 ANQGSEA. This CDR3 spans 15 amino acids. V was clipped by 6 bases and J by 5 bases, with 22 bases between them.

This clone was seen repeatedly, ten times or more. The read ends 3 residues before the CDR3 terminus; that terminus is restored from the germline J gene. The chain links TRBV28 to TRBJ2-1; tentatively, D is TRBD2 (6 bases). The CDR3 totals 15 residues. CDR1 and CDR2 from the germline V gene are MDHEN and SYDVKM. The V end was cut by 7 bases, the J end by 9 bases, with 22 bases between. The sequenced CDR3 bases are TGTGCCAGCACTGCGGGTAGCGGCCTGTGGGGTGAG. Its translation: CASTAGSGLWGE. The entire CDR3 reads CASTAGSGLWGEQFF. The variable domain in full, completed from reference TRBV28 and TRBJ2-1, reads DVKVTQSSRYLVKRTGEKVFLECVQDMDHENMFWYRQDPGLGLRLIYFSYDVKMKEKGDIPEGYSVSREKKERFSLILESASTNQTSMYLCASTAGSGLWGEQFFGPGTRLTVL.

This clone was seen repeatedly, ten times or more. The sequenced CDR3 bases are TGTGCCTGGAGCAAGGGTGAAAACATT. The encoded protein is CAWSKGENI. The full CDR3 is CAWSKGENIQYF. The chain carries TRBV30 and TRBJ2-4; D ambiguous. Read sequence stops 3 residues before the CDR3 end, and the germline J gene provides the missing end. The germline V gene encodes CDR1 GTSNPN and CDR2 SVGIG (reference sequence). The V gene lost 3 bases and the J gene lost 5 bases, with 8 bases spanning the gap. CDR3 length: 12 amino acids.

This clone has ten or more counts. The read stops 3 residues short of the end of the CDR3; the missing end is completed from the germline J gene. The chain uses TRBV4-1 and TRBJ2-1; D is perhaps TRBD2 (6 bases). The ends were cut back, 1 base at V and 0 bases at J, with 10 bases in the middle. Germline V CDR1 and CDR2: MGHRA, YSYEKL. The CDR3 covers 16 residues. The CDR3 bases that were read are TGCGCCAGCAGCCAAGGTCCGGGGGACTCCTACAATGAG. This encodes CASSQGPGDSYNE. The entire CDR3 sequence reads CASSQGPGDSYNEQFF.